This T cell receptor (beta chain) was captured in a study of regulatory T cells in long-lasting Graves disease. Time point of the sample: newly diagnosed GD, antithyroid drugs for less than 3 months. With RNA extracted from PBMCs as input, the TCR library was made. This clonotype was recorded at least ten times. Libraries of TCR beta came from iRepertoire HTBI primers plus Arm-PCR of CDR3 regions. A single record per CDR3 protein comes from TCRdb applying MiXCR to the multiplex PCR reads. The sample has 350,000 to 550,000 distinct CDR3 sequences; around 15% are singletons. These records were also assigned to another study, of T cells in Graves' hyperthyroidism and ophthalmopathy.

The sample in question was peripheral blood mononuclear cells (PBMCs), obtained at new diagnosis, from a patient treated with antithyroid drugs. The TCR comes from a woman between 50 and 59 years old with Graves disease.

CDR3 amino acids: CASSPSGLLSNEQFF. The CDR3 region has the DNA TGTGCCAGCTCACCATCGGGACTACTCAGCAATGAGCAGTTCTTC. This chain uses TRBV18 with TRBJ2-1, with 7 bases lining up with TRBD2. The V segment lost 2 bases and the J segment 6 bases; nucleotides outside the gene matches: 7. The CDR3 runs 15 residues. The germline V gene encodes CDR1 KGHSH and CDR2 LQKENI.